The entry that follows covers one T cell receptor beta chain sequence. Its specificity is not known. Gene names follow the mouse nomenclature. The CDR3 goes on 4 residues after the read ends, and that part is filled in from the germline J gene. Investigators isolated RNA and reverse transcribed it into cDNA to act as the sequencing template. The protocol was immunoSEQ multiplex PCR, while the TCRdb copy is restricted to in-frame clones and leaves out a portion. This sample carries just over 3,500 clones, none of them present only once. Sorting used CD4, CD8alpha, NKG2D, NKG2ACE and other markers on pooled cutaneous lymph node cells. This sample was taken from a study of CD8+ T cells in alopecia areata. Study-level background: Spontaneously alopecic C3H/HeJ graft donors, roughly 6-12 months old, gave skin to roughly 6-10-week-old female C3H/HeJ mice.

The CDR3 extends over 14 amino acids. Germline V gene sequence: CDR1 FNHDT, CDR2 SITEND (reference sequence). General observations from the study: Affected lesional scalp, above all in alopecia totalis/universalis, was more clonal than normal scalp. Unlike in mice, where it was clearer, TCR sharing across patients was less clear, possibly HLA-related.

Sequenced material: CD8+ T cells sorted from a lymph node. This clonotype originated in a C3H/HeJ mouse with alopecia areata. This strain's MHC haplotype is H2-k. The chain links TRBV19 to TRBJ2-5, with D possibly TRBD1 on 6 matching bases. This chain's CDR3 is CASRPQGGKDTQYF. The CDR3 bases that were read are TGTGCCAGCAGACCACAGGGAGGGAAGGAC.